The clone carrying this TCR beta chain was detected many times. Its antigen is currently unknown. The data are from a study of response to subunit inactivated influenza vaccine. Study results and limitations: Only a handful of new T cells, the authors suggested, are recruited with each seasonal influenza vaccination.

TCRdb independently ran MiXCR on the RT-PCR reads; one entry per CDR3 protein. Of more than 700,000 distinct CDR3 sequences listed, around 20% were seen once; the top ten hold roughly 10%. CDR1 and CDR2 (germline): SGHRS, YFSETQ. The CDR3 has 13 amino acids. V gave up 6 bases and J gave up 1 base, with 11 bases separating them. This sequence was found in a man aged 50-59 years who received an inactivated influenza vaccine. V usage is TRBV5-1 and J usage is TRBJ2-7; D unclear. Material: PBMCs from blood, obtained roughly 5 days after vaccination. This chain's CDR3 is CASTETNSYEQYF. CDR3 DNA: TGCGCCAGCACTGAAACAAATTCCTACGAGCAGTACTTC.